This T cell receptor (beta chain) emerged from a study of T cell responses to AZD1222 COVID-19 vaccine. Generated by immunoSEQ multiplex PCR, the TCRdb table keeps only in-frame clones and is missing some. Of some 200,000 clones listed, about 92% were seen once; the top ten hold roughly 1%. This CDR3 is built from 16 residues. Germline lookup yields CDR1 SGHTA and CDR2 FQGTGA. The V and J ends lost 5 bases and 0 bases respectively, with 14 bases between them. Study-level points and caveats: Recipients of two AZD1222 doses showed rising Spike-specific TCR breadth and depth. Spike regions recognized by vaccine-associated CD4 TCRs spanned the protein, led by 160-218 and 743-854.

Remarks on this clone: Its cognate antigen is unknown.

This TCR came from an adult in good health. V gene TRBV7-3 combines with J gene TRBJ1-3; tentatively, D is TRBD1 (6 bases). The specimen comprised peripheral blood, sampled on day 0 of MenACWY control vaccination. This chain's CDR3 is CASSATGGSSGNTIYF. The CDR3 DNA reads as TGTGCCAGCAGCGCGACAGGCGGCAGCTCTGGAAACACCATATATTTT.